The TCR beta chain described here comes from a study of T cell repertoires in cytomegalovirus infection. Whole-study results and caveats: Carriage of CMV together with the relevant HLA was identifiable through cumulative public TCR beta family frequency.

Of note for this clonotype: Its target is not known.

Looked up from germline, CDR1 is KGHSH and CDR2 is LQKENI. V was shortened by 1 base and J by 7 bases, with 14 bases between the two germline ends. The CDR3 length is 15 residues. TCRdb reprocessed the reads via MiXCR and lists one record per CDR3 protein. The data contain about 340,000 distinct CDR3 sequences, 29% of them singletons. J is TRBJ1-5 and V is TRBV18; possible D gene TRBD1, 6 bases. This clonotype was sampled from a human donor in good health (CMV status not recorded). Some clones in this sample may be carry-over from other donors' samples. The material was cultured PBMCs, obtained from culture after CMV antigen stimulation. The CDR3 loop is CASSPLGGSEQPQHF. For the CDR3, the DNA is TGTGCCAGCTCACCACTCGGGGGCAGCGAACAGCCCCAGCATTTT.